The sample holds one count of the clone carrying this TCR beta chain. The data belong to a study of T cell changes during pregnancy in multiple sclerosis. TCRdb keeps only in-frame clones here, not all; method: immunoSEQ multiplex PCR. The sample lists 18,000 or so clones; about 88% were seen once. CDR1 is SGHDT and CDR2 is YYEEEE in the germline V gene. The CDR3 has 14 amino acids. Trimming removed 5 bases from V and 6 bases from J; junction bases left unmatched: 9. The chain links TRBV5-6 to TRBJ1-1; 8 nucleotides agree with TRBD1. This sequence originates from a female donor in good health, enrolled as a control in a pregnancy study. The sample here was CD4+ T cells from peripheral blood mononuclear cells, taken in the first trimester of pregnancy. CDR3 in DNA: TGTGCCAGCAGTTGGGGACAGGCCGGGTCTGAAGCTTTCTTT. Its protein is CASSWGQAGSEAFF.